This paragraph reports one T cell receptor (beta chain). What it binds is unknown. These data come from a study of identical twins. Whole-study findings and limits: The study found excess low generation probability among twin-shared out-of-frame alpha sequences.

Germline CDR1 and CDR2: SGHRS and YFSETQ. Trimming left V 4 bases short and J 10 bases short, with 9 bases between. The CDR3 covers 11 residues. TCRdb re-called the 5' RACE reads with MiXCR, one entry per CDR3 protein. The table includes hundreds of thousands of distinct CDR3 sequences, approximately 24% detected once. The sample was also linked to a second study, of T cells expressing NK-cell markers. Per that study: The dominant NKG2C+ clonotypes represented about 1.0-8% of CD8+ T cells in five or six donors. Among several donors, these clonotypes also ranked first in the CD3+CD56-NKG2C+ fraction.

Specimen: CD4+ T cells sorted from blood. This TCR was recovered from a woman aged 18-29 years in good health. The genes are TRBV5-1 and TRBJ2-1, with D uncertain. CDR3 nucleotides: TGCGCCAGCAGCCTAGGGCTGGAGCAGTTCTTC. This codes for CASSLGLEQFF.